Shown below are 10 T cell receptor beta chains from a single sample sequenced in a study of T cell responses to AZD1222 COVID-19 vaccine. Sequencing was performed with immunoSEQ multiplex PCR; in TCRdb, only in-frame clones are kept and a portion is missing. The sample carries over 130,000 clones, roughly 93% recorded once. Sequences were derived from peripheral blood, sampled 28 days after the second AZD1222 dose. These TCRs come from an adult who received the AZD1222 COVID-19 vaccine.

This clone occurred once. The chain is built from TRBV4-3 and TRBJ1-4, with 9 bases lining up with TRBD1. The junction had 7 bases not matched to a gene; V was cut back by 1 base and J by 7 bases. This CDR3 region has 16 residues. The germline CDR1 and CDR2 sequences are LGHNA and YSLEER. This chain's CDR3 is CASSQGTGVGGEKLFF. As DNA, the CDR3 is TGCGCCAGCAGCCAAGGGACAGGGGTAGGGGGTGAAAAACTGTTTTTT.

This clone occurred once. The rearrangement links TRBV4-1 to TRBJ2-1; 15 bases line up with TRBD2. This CDR3 contains 17 residues. Germline V lookup: CDR1 MGHRA, CDR2 YSYEKL. Trimming cost V 0 bases and J 6 bases; bases outside gene matches: 3. CDR3 sequence: CASSQEGLAGGSNEQFF. The CDR3, as DNA: TGCGCCAGCAGCCAAGAGGGACTAGCGGGAGGATCCAATGAGCAGTTCTTC.

The V and J genes are TRBV29-1 and TRBJ1-1, with D unclear. The V end was cut by 3 bases, the J end by 4 bases, with 6 bases between. The CDR3 is 11 residues long. Germline CDR1 SQVTM, CDR2 ANQGSEA. The CDR3 region is CSVEMGTEAFF. CDR3 DNA: TGCAGCGTTGAGATGGGCACTGAAGCTTTCTTT.

The chain employs TRBV30 and TRBJ1-5, with no clear D. The CDR3 is 13 amino acids. CDR1 GTSNPN and CDR2 SVGIG come from the germline V gene (reference sequence). With 1 base removed from V and 9 bases from J, the gap between germline ends came to 13 bases. The CDR3 region is CAWSATAGRPQHF. The CDR3 region has the DNA TGTGCCTGGAGTGCGACGGCCGGGAGGCCCCAGCATTTT.

The chain employs TRBV5-1 and TRBJ2-7; D call uncertain. V was trimmed by 0 bases and J by 2 bases, leaving 12 bases between them. The CDR3 spans 15 residues. Germline lookup yields CDR1 SGHRS and CDR2 YFSETQ. In DNA form, the CDR3 reads TGCGCCAGCAGCTTGGGTGAAGCCCGGACCTACGAGCAGTACTTC. Translating gives CASSLGEARTYEQYF.

The gene calls are TRBV5-1 and TRBJ2-3; perhaps TRBD2 as D (6 bases). Trimming pared 4 bases from V and 0 bases from J, leaving 12 bases between. CDR3 size: 15 residues. Germline values: CDR1 SGHRS, CDR2 YFSETQ. As DNA, the CDR3 is TGCGCCAGCAGCGTTGTTAGCGGAAGCACAGATACGCAGTATTTT. Its protein product is CASSVVSGSTDTQYF.

V usage is TRBV7-2 and J usage is TRBJ1-2; the D gene is possibly TRBD1 (6 bases). The CDR3 covers 12 residues. V gave up 3 bases and J gave up 8 bases, with 10 bases separating them. The germline gives CDR1 SGHTA, CDR2 FQGNSA. The CDR3 DNA is TGTGCCAGCAGCTTTCACAGGGACGGCTACACCTTC. It translates to CASSFHRDGYTF.

This rearrangement joins TRBV11-3 to TRBJ1-4; unclear D gene. The CDR3 has 12 residues. Germline V gives CDR1 SGHNT, CDR2 YENEEA. Trimming stripped 3 bases from V and 8 bases from J, with 7 bases between. The CDR3 coding sequence is TGTGCCAGCAGCTTGGGAGGGGAAAAACTGTTTTTT. Translation gives CASSLGGEKLFF. Complete variable domain (other parts from reference TRBV11-3 and TRBJ1-4): EAGVVQSPRYKIIEKKQPVAFWCNPISGHNTLYWYLQNLGQGPELLIRYENEEAVDDSQLPKDRFSAERLKGVDSTLKIQPAELGDSAVYLCASSLGGEKLFFGSGTQLSVL.

Only one count was recorded for this clone. The V gene is TRBV5-1, the J gene TRBJ1-4; D might be TRBD1 (5 bases). The CDR3 is made up of 14 amino acids. Germline CDR1 is SGHRS and CDR2 is YFSETQ. V was pared by 0 bases and J by 7 bases, with 10 bases between. CDR3 nucleotides: TGCGCCAGCAGCTTGGACAGGTTTGGTGAAAAACTGTTTTTT. Its translation: CASSLDRFGEKLFF.

The chain recombines TRBV5-1 with TRBJ1-4; unclear D gene. CDR3 size: 16 residues. V was trimmed by 3 bases and J by 5 bases, leaving 17 bases between them. Germline values: CDR1 SGHRS, CDR2 YFSETQ. CDR3 nucleotide sequence: TGCGCCAGCAGCTCTAGTATCTCTAAAGGGAATGAAAAACTGTTTTTT. Translating it yields CASSSSISKGNEKLFF.